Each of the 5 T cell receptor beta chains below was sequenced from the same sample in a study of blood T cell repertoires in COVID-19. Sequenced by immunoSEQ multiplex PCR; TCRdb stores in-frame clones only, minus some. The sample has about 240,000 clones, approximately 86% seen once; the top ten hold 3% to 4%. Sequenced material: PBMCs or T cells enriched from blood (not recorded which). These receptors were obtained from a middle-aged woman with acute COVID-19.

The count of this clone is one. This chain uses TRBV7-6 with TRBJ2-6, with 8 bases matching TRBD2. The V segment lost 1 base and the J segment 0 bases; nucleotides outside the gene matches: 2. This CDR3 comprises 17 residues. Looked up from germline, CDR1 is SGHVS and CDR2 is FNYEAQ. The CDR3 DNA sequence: TGTGCCAGCAGCTTAGGTGCGGGGGGCTCTGGGGCCAACGTCCTGACTTTC. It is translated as CASSLGAGGSGANVLTF.

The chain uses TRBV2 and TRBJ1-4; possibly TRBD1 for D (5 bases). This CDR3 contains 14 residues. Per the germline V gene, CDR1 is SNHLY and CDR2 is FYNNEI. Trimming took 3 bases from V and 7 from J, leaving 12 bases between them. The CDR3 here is CASSDGGEVEKLFF. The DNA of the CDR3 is TGTGCCAGCAGTGATGGGGGGGAGGTTGAAAAACTGTTTTTT.

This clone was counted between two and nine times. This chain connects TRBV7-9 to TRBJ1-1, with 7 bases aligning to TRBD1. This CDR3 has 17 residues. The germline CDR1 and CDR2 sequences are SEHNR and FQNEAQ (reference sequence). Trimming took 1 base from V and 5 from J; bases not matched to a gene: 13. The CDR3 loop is CASSLGGGRGVGTEAFF. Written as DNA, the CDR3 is TGTGCCAGCAGCTTAGGAGGGGGCAGGGGCGTAGGGACTGAAGCTTTCTTT.

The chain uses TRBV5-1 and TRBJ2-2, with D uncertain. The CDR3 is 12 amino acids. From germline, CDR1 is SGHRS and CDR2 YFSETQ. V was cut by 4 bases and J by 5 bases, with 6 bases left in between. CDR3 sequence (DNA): TGCGCCAGCAGCCCGACTACCGGGGAGCTGTTTTTT. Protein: CASSPTTGELFF.

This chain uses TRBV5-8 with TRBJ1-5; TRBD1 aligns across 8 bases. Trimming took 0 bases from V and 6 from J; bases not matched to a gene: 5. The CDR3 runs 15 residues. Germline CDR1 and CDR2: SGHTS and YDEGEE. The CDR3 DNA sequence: TGTGCCAGCAGCTTGGGGGACAGGATAGGTCAGCCCCAGCATTTT. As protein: CASSLGDRIGQPQHF.